Below, 27 T cell receptor beta chains from the same sample are listed, as sequenced in a study of cytomegalovirus exposure and HLA in healthy donors. PCR amplification relied on 60 Vbeta primers (plus 13 Jbeta primers). Only in-frame clones appear in the TCRdb table, and some are missing; sequencing was by immunoSEQ multiplex PCR. The sample table includes roughly 62,000 clones. Source material: PBMCs. The receptor source for this set is a woman in her late teens or twenties in good health and CMV-seronegative.

The chain uses TRBV11-2 and TRBJ1-2; D gene unclear. Germline V gives CDR1 SGHAT, CDR2 FQNNGV. The CDR3 loop spans 14 amino acids. Trimming took off 5 bases at V and 2 bases at J, with 12 bases between the two ends. The DNA for the CDR3 is TGTGCCAGCAGCCTTCGAGTCCTGAACTATGGCTACACCTTC. It specifies CASSLRVLNYGYTF.

As regards this clone: The junction shows a germline mismatch at one end, possibly a read error. The chain uses TRBV29-1 and TRBJ2-3; 11 bases line up with TRBD1. Germline V gives CDR1 SQVTM, CDR2 ANQGSEA. The CDR3 totals 15 residues. The DNA of the CDR3 is TGCAGCGCCCAGATAGGGACAGGGGGTGATGATAAGCAGTATTTT. Its protein is CSAQIGTGGDDKQYF.

The rearrangement uses TRBV6-1 and TRBJ2-3; no reliable D call. Between the trimmed V and J ends, which lost 7 bases and 0 bases, there was a span of 11 bases. There are 14 residues in the CDR3. CDR1 MNHNS and CDR2 SASEGT come from the germline V gene. CDR3 sequence: CASTELVSTDTQYF. CDR3 in DNA: TGTGCCAGCACCGAACTGGTGAGCACAGATACGCAGTATTTT.

The chain employs TRBV6-1 and TRBJ1-4; 8 bases are shared with TRBD1. V lost 1 base and J lost 4; bases outside the gene matches: 5. The CDR3 totals 16 residues. Germline CDR1 is MNHNS and CDR2 is SASEGT. CDR3 in amino acids: CASSEGQGSGNEKLFF. The CDR3 nucleotides are TGTGCCAGCAGTGAAGGACAGGGGAGCGGTAATGAAAAACTGTTTTTT.

The rearrangement joins TRBV5-6 to TRBJ2-1, with TRBD2 identical over 7 bases. Trimming removed 2 bases from V and 2 bases from J; junction bases left unmatched: 10. This CDR3 is built from 17 residues. Germline V gene lookup returns CDR1 SGHDT and CDR2 YYEEEE. The CDR3 sequence: CASSFIRSGAAYNEQFF. The CDR3 bases are TGTGCCAGCAGCTTTATCAGAAGCGGGGCGGCCTACAATGAGCAGTTCTTC.

The chain combines TRBV6-1 with TRBJ2-3, with 7 bases that match TRBD1. This CDR3 has 15 residues. V gave up 4 bases and J gave up 6 bases; unmatched junction bases: 10. CDR1 and CDR2 from the germline V gene are MNHNS and SASEGT. For the CDR3, the DNA is TGTGCCAGCAGTGGGGCGACAGGGTCGGCGGATACGCAGTATTTT. This translates into CASSGATGSADTQYF.

The V and J genes are TRBV30 and TRBJ1-1; D remains ambiguous. CDR3 length equals 12 residues. V was shortened by 5 bases and J by 5 bases, with 12 bases between the two germline ends. From germline, CDR1 is GTSNPN and CDR2 SVGIG (reference sequence). CDR3 residues: CAWAGGQTEAFF. Here the CDR3 DNA reads TGTGCCTGGGCGGGAGGTCAAACTGAAGCTTTCTTT.

The chain couples TRBV5-1 to TRBJ2-7, with a weak D call TRBD2 (6 bases). From germline, CDR1 is SGHRS and CDR2 YFSETQ. The CDR3 has 17 residues. The V and J ends lost 0 bases and 0 bases respectively, with 16 bases between them. This chain's CDR3 is CASSLAPLAMSSYEQYF. The CDR3 DNA follows: TGCGCCAGCAGCTTGGCACCTCTAGCGATGAGCTCCTACGAGCAGTACTTC.

This chain uses TRBV28 with TRBJ1-1; D remains unclear. Germline V lookup: CDR1 MDHEN, CDR2 SYDVKM. This CDR3 comprises 15 residues. V lost 10 bases to trimming and J lost 3 bases, with 21 bases between them. DNA of the CDR3: TGTGCCACCCACGTGGGGTGGGGAGCCGACACTGAAGCTTTCTTT. Its translation is CATHVGWGADTEAFF.

The gene calls are TRBV2 and TRBJ2-7; the match to TRBD1 covers 8 bases. V shed 7 bases, J shed 7 bases, and the junction held 12 bases outside the gene matches. The CDR3 length is 14 residues. Germline V gene sequence: CDR1 SNHLY, CDR2 FYNNEI. This CDR3 reads CASNEDRVNVEQYF. The CDR3 coding sequence is TGTGCCAGCAACGAGGACAGGGTTAATGTGGAGCAGTACTTC.

The rearrangement uses TRBV27 and TRBJ2-7; 9 nucleotides align to TRBD1. The trim removed 1 base at V and 2 bases at J, leaving 3 bases unmatched. This CDR3 has 15 amino acids. CDR1 and CDR2 (germline): MNHEY, SMNVEV (reference sequence). The CDR3 coding sequence is TGTGCCAGCAGTTTATTATGGGACAGGGCCTACGAGCAGTACTTC. Its translation is CASSLLWDRAYEQYF.

The chain employs TRBV5-4 and TRBJ1-2; D ambiguous. The CDR3 consists of 11 residues. Trimming removed 5 bases from V and 8 bases from J, with 10 bases in between. Germline CDR1 SGHNT, CDR2 YYREEE (reference sequence). The CDR3 nucleotides read TGTGCCAGCAGTCGGGATTCCGGCTACACCTTC. Amino acids: CASSRDSGYTF.

V usage is TRBV27 and J usage is TRBJ1-1, with D possibly being TRBD1 (6 bases). The V and J ends lost 3 bases and 8 bases respectively, with 10 bases between them. This CDR3 contains 12 residues. Germline CDR1 reads MNHEY; CDR2 reads SMNVEV (reference sequence). This CDR3 reads CASSLGGAEAFF. CDR3 nucleotide sequence: TGTGCCAGCAGTTTGGGGGGGGCAGAAGCTTTCTTT.

The chain uses TRBV27 and TRBJ1-2; D is unclear. Germline V CDR1 and CDR2: MNHEY, SMNVEV (reference sequence). V lost 0 bases, J lost 3 bases, and 20 bases lay in between. This CDR3 comprises 18 residues. In DNA, the CDR3 is TGTGCCAGCAGTTTATCTTTTCGACTTCCTGAACGCTACTATGGCTACACCTTC. This translates into CASSLSFRLPERYYGYTF.

This chain connects TRBV9 to TRBJ1-4, with 9 bases matching TRBD1. V dropped 0 bases and J dropped 4; count of bases not matched to a gene: 4. Germline CDR1 reads SGDLS; CDR2 reads YYNGEE. The length of the CDR3 is 16 residues. The CDR3 DNA sequence: TGTGCCAGCAGCGTAGGGTGGGGACAGGGTAATGAAAAACTGTTTTTT. This codes for CASSVGWGQGNEKLFF.

The chain has TRBV18 and TRBJ1-1, with D possibly matching TRBD1 (6 bases). Germline values: CDR1 KGHSH, CDR2 LQKENI. V lost 2 bases and J lost 4, with 11 bases in between. This CDR3 is built from 14 residues. This chain's CDR3 is CASSPETGVTEAFF. The CDR3 DNA reads TGTGCCAGCTCACCAGAGACAGGTGTCACTGAAGCTTTCTTT.

The gene calls are TRBV10-2 and TRBJ2-7, with 12 bases identical to TRBD2. The J segment lost 5 bases and the V segment lost 6 bases, leaving 2 bases of the junction unmatched. CDR1 WSHSY and CDR2 SAAADI come from the germline V gene. This CDR3 is built from 13 residues. CDR3 residues: CASSWTSGNEQYF. In DNA form, the CDR3 reads TGCGCCAGCAGCTGGACTAGCGGGAACGAGCAGTACTTC.

Here the CDR3 reads CASSPAGVVYTF. CDR3 DNA: TGTGCCAGCTCACCGGCCGGGGTGGTCTACACCTTC. The chain uses TRBV18 and TRBJ1-2; D gene unclear. Between the trimmed V and J ends, which lost 3 bases and 10 bases, there was a span of 12 bases. The germline V gene encodes CDR1 KGHSH and CDR2 LQKENI. This CDR3 is 12 amino acids long.

The V call is TRBV5-1, the J call TRBJ2-5, with D possibly being TRBD1 (5 bases). The CDR3 extends over 17 amino acids. Germline V CDR1 and CDR2: SGHRS, YFSETQ. V dropped 4 bases and J dropped 2 bases, with 21 bases sitting between them. The CDR3 here is CASSGAGRVGWQETQYF. DNA of the CDR3: TGCGCCAGCAGCGGGGCTGGGCGTGTGGGGTGGCAAGAGACCCAGTACTTC.

The chain joins TRBV11-1 to TRBJ1-5; no clear D. V lost 2 bases and J 7 bases, leaving 9 bases between the germline ends. CDR1 and CDR2 from the germline V gene are SGHAT and FQDESV (reference sequence). This CDR3 spans 13 amino acids. CDR3 region: CASSLSAEQPQHF. CDR3 nucleotides: TGTGCCAGCAGCTTATCCGCGGAGCAGCCCCAGCATTTT. Looking up the rest from reference TRBV11-1 and TRBJ1-5 gives the full variable domain: EAEVAQSPRYKITEKSQAVAFWCDPISGHATLYWYRQILGQGPELLVQFQDESVVDDSQLPKDRFSAERLKGVDSTLKIQPAELGDSAMYLCASSLSAEQPQHFGDGTRLSIL.

The V gene is TRBV5-1, the J gene TRBJ1-1; D gene ambiguous. Germline CDR1 and CDR2: SGHRS and YFSETQ. Trimming cost V 1 base and J 3 bases, with 4 bases left between them. The CDR3 extends over 12 amino acids. CDR3 DNA: TGCGCCAGCAGCTTGCAGGACACTGAAGCTTTCTTT. It yields the protein CASSLQDTEAFF.

V usage is TRBV2 and J usage is TRBJ1-2; D ambiguous. Germline V gene lookup returns CDR1 SNHLY and CDR2 FYNNEI. V dropped 8 bases and J dropped 8 bases, with 18 bases sitting between them. This CDR3 spans 13 amino acids. CDR3 sequence (DNA): TGTGCCAGCTTTTTTGTTGGCTCTCAGGGCTACACCTTC. The encoded protein is CASFFVGSQGYTF.

The rearrangement joins TRBV5-1 to TRBJ2-3; 9 bases agree with TRBD1. Losses at the gene ends were 3 bases for V and 5 bases for J; bases not matched to a gene: 4. Germline V gene lookup returns CDR1 SGHRS and CDR2 YFSETQ. This CDR3 spans 14 amino acids. The CDR3 here is CASSSGQGKDTQYF. Here the CDR3 DNA reads TGCGCCAGCAGCTCCGGACAGGGGAAAGATACGCAGTATTTT.

The genes are TRBV18 and TRBJ1-1, with D tentatively TRBD1 (6 bases). Germline CDR1 reads KGHSH; CDR2 reads LQKENI. This CDR3 region has 13 residues. Trimming took 4 bases from V and 5 from J, leaving 11 bases between them. In nucleotides, the CDR3 is TGTGCCAGCTCACGCATTAGGGGGACTGAAGCTTTCTTT. Its translation: CASSRIRGTEAFF.

The J gene is TRBJ2-5, the V gene TRBV4-2; D gene ambiguous. The J call may be wrong; the DNA end is better matched by TRBJ2-7. This CDR3 spans 12 amino acids. Germline lookup yields CDR1 LGHNA and CDR2 YNFKEQ. Written as DNA, the CDR3 is TGTGCCAGCAGCCAAGGGGCCTACGAGCAGTACTTC. It yields the protein CASSQGAYEQYF.

The rearrangement joins TRBV9 to TRBJ2-1; TRBD2 matches at 10 bases. The junction had 4 bases not matched to a gene; V was cut back by 3 bases and J by 7 bases. The CDR3 consists of 14 residues. Germline values: CDR1 SGDLS, CDR2 YYNGEE. The CDR3 DNA is TGTGCCAGCAGCGCTCAGCGGGGGGGAAATGAGCAGTTCTTC. Translating it yields CASSAQRGGNEQFF. Filled out from reference TRBV9 and TRBJ2-1, the complete variable domain reads DSGVTQTPKHLITATGQRVTLRCSPRSGDLSVYWYQQSLDQGLQFLIQYYNGEERAKGNILERFSAQQFPDLHSELNLSSLELGDSALYFCASSAQRGGNEQFFGPGTRLTVL.

CDR3 residues: CASSGGEGVDSPLHF. The DNA for the CDR3 is TGTGCCAGCTCCGGAGGGGAGGGTGTCGATTCACCCCTCCACTTT. This chain uses TRBV18 with TRBJ1-6; D might be TRBD1 (5 bases). Trimming took off 6 bases at V and 8 bases at J, with 17 bases between the two ends. This CDR3 has 15 residues. Germline V CDR1 and CDR2: KGHSH, LQKENI.